Below, 27 T cell receptor beta chains from the same sample are listed, as sequenced in a study of cytomegalovirus exposure and HLA in healthy donors (dated by TCRdb to about 2017). Libraries came from the immunoSEQ multiplex PCR assay. A mixture of 60 forward primers for TCR Vbeta segments and 13 reverse primers for TCR Jbeta segments was used in the multiplex PCR. This is the immuneACCESS table as TCRdb keeps it, with only in-frame sequences that have V and J called. A part of the clones is gone; compared with another copy, unresolved V genes explain less than half, and the rest is unexplained. The sample table holds about 230,000 clones, of which 85% to 90% were seen once. The ten most abundant clones make up 0.9% to 1.1% of the sample. The sample comprised PBMCs. Every receptor here comes from a woman aged 18 to 35 in good health and CMV-seronegative.

CDR3 sequence (DNA): TGCGCCAGCAGCTTCTGGGAGGTGAACACCGGGGAGCTGTTTTTT. It is translated as CASSFWEVNTGELFF. V and J are TRBV5-1 and TRBJ2-2, with D perhaps TRBD2 (6 bases). The length of the CDR3 is 15 residues. Per the germline V gene, CDR1 is SGHRS and CDR2 is YFSETQ. V lost 2 bases to trimming and J lost 1 base, with 9 bases between them.

This clone appeared once. V and J are TRBV5-1 and TRBJ2-3; unclear D gene. CDR1 and CDR2 (germline): SGHRS, YFSETQ. Trimming took 2 bases from V and 0 from J, leaving 4 bases between them. The CDR3 runs 13 residues. The CDR3 loop is CASSFRSTDTQYF. CDR3 DNA: TGCGCCAGCAGCTTCCGTAGCACAGATACGCAGTATTTT.

The chain carries TRBV2 and TRBJ1-2; 8 positions agree with TRBD1. Germline V gives CDR1 SNHLY, CDR2 FYNNEI. Losses at the gene ends were 6 bases for V and 6 bases for J; bases not matched to a gene: 9. The CDR3 length is 14 residues. The CDR3: CASRVAGGKDGYTF. The DNA for the CDR3 is TGTGCCAGCAGGGTTGCAGGGGGCAAGGATGGCTACACCTTC. The variable domain in full, completed from reference TRBV2 and TRBJ1-2, reads EPEVTQTPSHQVTQMGQEVILRCVPISNHLYFYWYRQILGQKVEFLVSFYNNEISEKSEIFDDQFSVERPDGSNFTLKIRSTKLEDSAMYFCASRVAGGKDGYTFGSGTRLTVV.

The V and J genes are TRBV7-9 and TRBJ1-1; maybe TRBD1 (6 bases). V lost 3 bases, J lost 2 bases, and 19 bases lay in between. Germline V gene lookup returns CDR1 SEHNR and CDR2 FQNEAQ (reference sequence). The CDR3 runs 17 residues. The CDR3 sequence is CASSFKKTGAINTEAFF. The CDR3 DNA is TGTGCCAGCAGCTTTAAAAAGACAGGAGCAATAAACACTGAAGCTTTCTTT.

The V gene is TRBV29-1, the J gene TRBJ1-4; possible D gene TRBD1, 5 bases. V dropped 5 bases and J dropped 7 bases, with 14 bases sitting between them. Germline lookup yields CDR1 SQVTM and CDR2 ANQGSEA. The CDR3 length is 13 residues. CDR3 loop: CSVTWGGSEKLFF. CDR3 coding DNA: TGCAGCGTTACATGGGGGGGAAGTGAAAAACTGTTTTTT. The full variable domain, with the rest looked up from reference TRBV29-1 and TRBJ1-4, is SAVISQKPSRDICQRGTSLTIQCQVDSQVTMMFWYRQQPGQSLTLIATANQGSEATYESGFVIDKFPISRPNLTFSTLTVSNMSPEDSSIYLCSVTWGGSEKLFFGSGTQLSVL.

This chain connects TRBV15 to TRBJ2-7; TRBD1 matches 9 bases. This CDR3 contains 12 residues. Trimming took 8 bases from V and 6 from J; bases not matched to a gene: 5. CDR1 is LNHNV, CDR2 YYDKDF, per germline (reference sequence). The CDR3 loop reads CATGTGISEQYF. The DNA for the CDR3 is TGTGCCACCGGGACAGGGATTTCCGAGCAGTACTTC.

This clone is a singleton in its sample. V is TRBV7-2 and J is TRBJ1-2; D is undetermined. With 3 bases removed from V and 3 bases from J, the gap between germline ends came to 8 bases. The CDR3 is 13 residues long. The V gene's germline CDR1 is SGHTA and CDR2 FQGNSA. CDR3 DNA: TGTGCCAGCAGCTTCGACATATACTATGGCTACACCTTC. Encoded protein: CASSFDIYYGYTF. Drawing the rest from reference TRBV7-2 and TRBJ1-2, the complete variable domain is GAGVSQSPSNKVTEKGKDVELRCDPISGHTALYWYRQSLGQGLEFLIYFQGNSAPDKSGLPSDRFSAERTGGSVSTLTIQRTQQEDSAVYLCASSFDIYYGYTFGSGTRLTVV.

In this sample, this clone turned up once. V and J are TRBV13 and TRBJ2-1; 7 nucleotides line up with TRBD2. The V and J ends lost 0 bases and 2 bases, in that order; junction bases with no gene match: 1. The germline CDR1 and CDR2 sequences are PRHDT and FYEKMQ (reference sequence). CDR3 length: 15 residues. Here the CDR3 DNA reads TGTGCCAGCAGCTTAGGGGCGGGAGCCTACAATGAGCAGTTCTTC. Amino acid sequence: CASSLGAGAYNEQFF.

V usage is TRBV7-9 and J usage is TRBJ2-3; 12 bases fit TRBD2. V lost 5 bases, J lost 3 bases, and 3 bases stayed unmatched. This CDR3 comprises 15 residues. The germline CDR1 and CDR2 sequences are SEHNR and FQNEAQ (reference sequence). The CDR3 nucleotides are TGTGCCAGCAGCACCGGACTAGCGGGAACAGATACGCAGTATTTT. Amino acids: CASSTGLAGTDTQYF.

The V gene is TRBV7-2, the J gene TRBJ2-3; 7 positions agree with TRBD2. J was trimmed by 3 bases and V by 0 bases; bases with no gene match: 3. The germline gives CDR1 SGHTA, CDR2 FQGNSA. The CDR3 loop spans 15 amino acids. The CDR3 DNA reads TGTGCCAGCAGCTTAGCGGGAGGGCCAACAGATACGCAGTATTTT. Its protein product is CASSLAGGPTDTQYF.

This chain joins TRBV18 and TRBJ2-1, with a weak D call TRBD1 (6 bases). Germline-derived CDR1 and CDR2 are KGHSH and LQKENI. The CDR3 sequence is 15 residues long. V dropped 3 bases and J dropped 6 bases, with 15 bases sitting between them. CDR3 in amino acids: CASSPRTWGPNEQFF. As DNA, the CDR3 is TGTGCCAGCTCACCCCGGACCTGGGGGCCCAATGAGCAGTTCTTC.

The chain uses TRBV6-6 and TRBJ2-7, with D uncertain. The germline V gene has CDR1 MNHNY and CDR2 SVGAGI (reference sequence). Trimming took 4 bases from V and 1 from J, leaving 8 bases between them. The CDR3 consists of 13 residues. CDR3 protein: CASSLGSSYEQYF. The CDR3 coding sequence is TGTGCCAGCAGTTTGGGCAGTTCCTACGAGCAGTACTTC.

This sequence joins TRBV15 and TRBJ2-1, with 7 bases matching TRBD2. In germline, CDR1 is LNHNV, CDR2 YYDKDF (reference sequence). The CDR3 spans 15 residues. The V segment lost 1 base and the J segment 2 bases; nucleotides outside the gene matches: 2. The CDR3 region is CATSRASGTYNEQFF. DNA for the CDR3: TGTGCCACCAGCAGAGCTAGCGGAACCTACAATGAGCAGTTCTTC.

The CDR3 DNA follows: TGTGCCAGCAGTTTATCGACGGGAGGGACTGAAGCTTTCTTT. This gives the protein CASSLSTGGTEAFF. This chain links TRBV27 with TRBJ1-1; no clear D. Germline V gene sequence: CDR1 MNHEY, CDR2 SMNVEV (reference sequence). With 0 bases removed from V and 5 bases from J, the gap between germline ends came to 10 bases. The CDR3 is 14 residues long.

In nucleotides, the CDR3 is TGCGCCAGCAGCTTGGGGTTAGCTGGGGATACGCAGTATTTT. This sequence encodes CASSLGLAGDTQYF. The chain employs TRBV5-1 and TRBJ2-3; D ambiguous. V was shortened by 0 bases and J by 6 bases, with 11 bases between the two germline ends. Germline V lookup: CDR1 SGHRS, CDR2 YFSETQ. There are 14 residues in the CDR3.

V gene TRBV7-9 combines with J gene TRBJ2-7, with a weak D call TRBD2 (5 bases). CDR3 length: 18 residues. V was pared by 4 bases and J by 7 bases, with 29 bases between. CDR1 and CDR2 from the germline V gene are SEHNR and FQNEAQ (reference sequence). The CDR3 DNA reads as TGTGCCAGCAGCTCCGCGCCCATAACAATGCGCTCGCCGGGGGAGCAGTACTTC. Protein sequence: CASSSAPITMRSPGEQYF.

The chain couples TRBV19 to TRBJ1-5, with D unresolved. Germline V gives CDR1 LNHDA, CDR2 SQIVND (reference sequence). Trimming removed 7 bases at V and 4 bases at J, with 17 bases between. The CDR3 extends over 15 amino acids. CDR3 in amino acids: CASMSGQRLNQPQHF. CDR3 bases: TGTGCCAGTATGTCCGGGCAGCGACTAAATCAGCCCCAGCATTTT. The variable domain in full, with the rest retrieved from reference TRBV19 and TRBJ1-5, is DGGITQSPKYLFRKEGQNVTLSCEQNLNHDAMYWYRQDPGQGLRLIYYSQIVNDFQKGDIAEGYSVSREKKESFPLTVTSAQKNPTAFYLCASMSGQRLNQPQHFGDGTRLSIL.

V usage is TRBV5-6 and J usage is TRBJ2-1, with a weak D call TRBD1 (6 bases). CDR1 SGHDT and CDR2 YYEEEE come from the germline V gene. Trimming cost V 4 bases and J 3 bases, with 14 bases left between them. The CDR3 sequence is 15 residues long. The chain's CDR3 is CASSQGLAFYNEQFF. CDR3 nucleotides: TGTGCCAGCAGCCAGGGGCTAGCCTTCTACAATGAGCAGTTCTTC.

V usage is TRBV23-1 and J usage is TRBJ2-7; D is perhaps TRBD1 (6 bases). TRBV23-1 is identified as an open reading frame with a role that is uncertain. The CDR3 loop spans 12 amino acids. The V end lost 4 bases, the J end lost 3 bases, and 7 bases lay between the germline ends. The CDR3 here is CASSPDSYEQYF. The CDR3 region has the DNA TGCGCCAGCAGTCCGGACAGCTACGAGCAGTACTTC.

This clone was counted a single time. This CDR3 is CASSDRDSYNEQFF. The DNA of the CDR3 is TGTGCCAGTAGTGACCGGGACAGTTACAATGAGCAGTTCTTC. The genes are TRBV19 and TRBJ2-1; the match to TRBD1 covers 7 bases. The CDR3 covers 14 residues. Trimming took 5 bases from V and 4 from J; bases not matched to a gene: 5. The germline V gene encodes CDR1 LNHDA and CDR2 SQIVND (reference sequence).

The chain is built from TRBV13 and TRBJ1-4; TRBD1 matches at 8 bases. This CDR3 has 14 amino acids. The junction had 0 bases not matched to a gene; V was cut back by 4 bases and J by 2 bases. Germline V gives CDR1 PRHDT, CDR2 FYEKMQ (reference sequence). CDR3 coding DNA: TGTGCCAGCAGCTACAGGGGGACTAATGAAAAACTGTTTTTT. Translation gives CASSYRGTNEKLFF. The whole variable domain, remainder taken from reference TRBV13 and TRBJ1-4, is AAGVIQSPRHLIKEKRETATLKCYPIPRHDTVYWYQQGPGQDPQFLISFYEKMQSDKGSIPDRFSAQQFSDYHSELNMSSLELGDSALYFCASSYRGTNEKLFFGSGTQLSVL.

The chain carries TRBV10-1 and TRBJ1-1, with a tentative D call TRBD1 (5 bases). The CDR3 totals 14 residues. Trimming stripped 3 bases from V and 1 base from J, with 9 bases between. Germline V lookup: CDR1 WNHNN, CDR2 SYGVQD (reference sequence). The CDR3 sequence: CASSEGVGNTEAFF. The CDR3 DNA sequence: TGCGCCAGCAGTGAAGGGGTAGGGAACACTGAAGCTTTCTTT.

This clone occurred once. This chain uses TRBV11-3 with TRBJ2-1, with a weak D call TRBD2 (6 bases). CDR3 size: 16 residues. CDR1 is SGHNT and CDR2 is YENEEA in the germline V gene. Between the trimmed V and J ends, which lost 5 bases and 1 base, there was a span of 15 bases. In nucleotides, the CDR3 is TGTGCCAGCAGCCCATCCTTAGCGGCTTCCTACAATGAGCAGTTCTTC. It is translated as CASSPSLAASYNEQFF.

The chain recombines TRBV11-2 with TRBJ1-2, with D uncertain. CDR1 is SGHAT and CDR2 is FQNNGV in the germline V gene. V lost 1 base to trimming and J lost 7 bases, with 10 bases between them. This CDR3 is 13 amino acids long. The CDR3 DNA is TGTGCCAGCAGCTTAGTTGAGGGTGGTGGCTACACCTTC. Protein sequence: CASSLVEGGGYTF.

CDR3 amino acids: CASSEAGQGNEKLFF. CDR3 coding DNA: TGTGCCAGCAGTGAAGCGGGACAGGGTAATGAAAAACTGTTTTTT. The chain combines TRBV6-1 with TRBJ1-4, with 9 bases lining up with TRBD1. Germline V lookup: CDR1 MNHNS, CDR2 SASEGT. The CDR3 length is 15 residues. The V segment lost 0 bases and the J segment 4 bases; nucleotides outside the gene matches: 0.

The rearrangement links TRBV9 to TRBJ2-3; D call uncertain. This CDR3 has 14 amino acids. Trimming took off 0 bases at V and 2 bases at J, with 7 bases between the two ends. The V gene's germline CDR1 is SGDLS and CDR2 YYNGEE. The chain's CDR3 is CASSVEPPTDTQYF. The CDR3, as DNA: TGTGCCAGCAGCGTAGAGCCCCCCACAGATACGCAGTATTTT.

The chain has TRBV6-5 and TRBJ1-1; 7 nucleotides match TRBD1. CDR3 length equals 11 residues. The germline gives CDR1 MNHEY, CDR2 SVGAGI. V shed 6 bases and J 8 bases; nucleotides not matched to a gene: 3. The CDR3 DNA is TGTGCCAGCAGAGAGGACAGGGAAGCTTTCTTT. Its translation: CASREDREAFF.